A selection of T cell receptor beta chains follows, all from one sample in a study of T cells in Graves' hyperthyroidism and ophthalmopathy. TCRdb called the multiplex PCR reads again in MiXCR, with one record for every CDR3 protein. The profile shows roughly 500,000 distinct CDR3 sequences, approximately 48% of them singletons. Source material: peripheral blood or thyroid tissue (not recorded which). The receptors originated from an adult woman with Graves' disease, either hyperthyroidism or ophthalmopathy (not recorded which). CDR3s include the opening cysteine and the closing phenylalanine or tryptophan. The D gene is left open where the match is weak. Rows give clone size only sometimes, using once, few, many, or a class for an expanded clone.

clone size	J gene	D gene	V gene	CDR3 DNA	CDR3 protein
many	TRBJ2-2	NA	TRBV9	TGTGCCAGCAGAAGACAGTCATACACCGGGGAGCTGTTTTTT	CASRRQSYTGELFF
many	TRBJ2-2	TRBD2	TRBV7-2	TGTGCCAGCAGCTCACAGGGGACTAGCGGCCTCACCGGGGAGCTGTTTTTT	CASSSQGTSGLTGELFF
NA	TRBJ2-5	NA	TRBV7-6	TGTGCCAGCAGCTTAGAACCATCGGTGGGGGCCCAGTACTTC	CASSLEPSVGAQYF
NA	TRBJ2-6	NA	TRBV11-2	TGTGCCAGCAGGCAGACTCTGACTTTC	CASRQTLTF
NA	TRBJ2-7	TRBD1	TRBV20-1	TGCAGTGTCCCGGGGGACAGGGGTCGGAGCTACGAGCAGTACTTC	CSVPGDRGRSYEQYF
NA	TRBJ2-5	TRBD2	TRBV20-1	TGCAGTGCTAGACCCGGACTAGCGGGAGTTGAGACCCAGTACTTC	CSARPGLAGVETQYF
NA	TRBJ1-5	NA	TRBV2	TGTGCCAGCAGCCTCTCGGGGAATGGGCCCCAGCATTTT	CASSLSGNGPQHF
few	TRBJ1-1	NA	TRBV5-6	TGTGCCAGCAGCTTGGACGGCCCTGAGGCTTTCTTT	CASSLDGPEAFF
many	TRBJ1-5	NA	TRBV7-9	TGTGCCAGCAGCTTACCGGGACCGCCAAATCAGCCCCAGCATTTT	CASSLPGPPNQPQHF
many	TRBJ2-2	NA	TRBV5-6	TGTGCCAGCAGCTTGCCGGGAGAAGCCGGGGAGCTGTTTTTT	CASSLPGEAGELFF
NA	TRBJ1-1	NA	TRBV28	TGTGCCAGCAACCGGGTCTTGAACACTGAAGCTTTCTTT	CASNRVLNTEAFF
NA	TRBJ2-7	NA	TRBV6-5	TGTGCCAGCAGTTACTCGAGGCAGGGTGGTTACGAGCAGTACTTC	CASSYSRQGGYEQYF